A selection of T cell receptor beta chains follows, all from one sample in a study of control samples from healthy donors and cancer patients. TCRdb's table, derived via immunoSEQ multiplex PCR, lists solely in-frame clones and lacks some. The table shows more than 150,000 clones, with 80% to 95% occurring only once. Sequences were obtained from blood. The source of these receptors is a woman under 40 in good health. CDR3s include the opening cysteine and the closing phenylalanine or tryptophan.

V | CDR3
TRBV4-1 | CASSQDRSGEQFF
TRBV4-1 | CASSQEGRAVDGYTF
TRBV28 | CASRAGGFSGNTIYF
TRBV2 | CASRGLAGHTGELFF
TRBV7-2 | CASTSSGSSYEQYF
TRBV9 | CASSVGPTRETQYF
TRBV5-1 | CASSLAGLTSGRLGEQFF
TRBV7-6 | CASSPDPQAFNEQFF
TRBV5-1 | CASSLGGQGNYGYTF
TRBV7-3 | CASSLTQAASSYNEQFF
TRBV9 | CASSVGRGSNQPQHF
TRBV7-6 | CASSLGRGTSGYQETQYF